This T cell receptor (beta chain) emerged from a study of control samples from healthy donors and cancer patients (dated by TCRdb to 2020 to 2021). Library preparation used the immunoSEQ multiplex PCR assay. Not all clones reach the TCRdb copy of this immuneACCESS table, which keeps in-frame sequences only. Checked studies attribute under half of the gap to unresolved V genes and leave the rest unexplained. For this sample there are some 77,000 clones; 85% to 90% appear just once. The ten largest account for around 7.6% of the sample. Taken from cysteine to phenylalanine, the CDR3 has 15 residues. Only the CDR3 portion is preserved as DNA: 45 bases, with reading frame beginning at the first base. According to the germline V gene (reference sequence), CDR1 reads LNHDA and CDR2 reads SQIVND. The junction carries 11 bases between V and J, which are trimmed by 1 base and 2 bases respectively. On this clone itself: Its antigen specificity is not known. Within one base of it there is no much larger clone, and no base qualities were kept.

Sequenced material: blood. The chain is made from TRBV19 and TRBJ1-2, with TRBD1 as a weak D call on 6 bases. This clonotype was sampled from a woman aged 55-75 years in good health. The nucleotide sequence is TGTGCCAGTAGTATAGGGGGGGCAGGAAACTATGGCTACACCTTC. Its coded protein is CASSIGGAGNYGYTF.